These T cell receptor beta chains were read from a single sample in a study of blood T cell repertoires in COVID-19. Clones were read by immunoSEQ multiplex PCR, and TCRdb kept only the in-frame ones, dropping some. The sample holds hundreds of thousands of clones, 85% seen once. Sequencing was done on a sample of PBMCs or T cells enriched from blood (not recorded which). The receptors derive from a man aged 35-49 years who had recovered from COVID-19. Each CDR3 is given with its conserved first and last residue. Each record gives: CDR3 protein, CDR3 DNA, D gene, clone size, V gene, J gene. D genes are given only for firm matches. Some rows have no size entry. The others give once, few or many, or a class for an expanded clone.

CAWKLGAPNNSPLHF	TGTGCCTGGAAGCTGGGGGCGCCCAATAATTCACCCCTCCACTTT	-	-	TRBV30	TRBJ1-6
CASSLVGRGRAARGDEQFF	TGTGCCAGCAGTTTGGTTGGTCGTGGGCGGGCCGCGCGGGGGGATGAGCAGTTCTTC	TRBD2	-	TRBV27	TRBJ2-1
CASSLAGGSSYEQYF	TGTGCCAGCAGCTTAGCGGGAGGAAGCTCCTACGAGCAGTACTTC	-	-	TRBV7-2	TRBJ2-7
CASSRPGVVYEQYF	TGTGCCAGCAGCCGCCCGGGGGTTGTGTACGAGCAGTACTTC	-	once	TRBV5-6	TRBJ2-7
CASSWYRRTPEETEAFF	TGTGCCAGTAGCTGGTACAGGCGTACCCCCGAGGAAACTGAAGCTTTCTTT	-	-	TRBV19	TRBJ1-1
CASSPGGALSGANVLTF	TGTGCCAGCTCACCAGGGGGCGCGTTATCTGGGGCCAACGTCCTGACTTTC	-	-	TRBV18	TRBJ2-6
CASSQAGGPTDTQYF	TGCGCCAGCAGCCAAGCGGGAGGGCCCACAGATACGCAGTATTTT	TRBD2	few	TRBV4-3	TRBJ2-3
CAWSGGKQMYSGRMGEQFF	TGTGCCTGGAGTGGCGGAAAACAAATGTATAGCGGGAGGATGGGTGAGCAGTTCTTC	TRBD2	-	TRBV30	TRBJ2-1
CASSLGERDTEAFF	TGTGCCAGCAGCTTGGGTGAGAGGGACACTGAAGCTTTCTTT	-	-	TRBV11-3	TRBJ1-1
CASSTQGVNTEAFF	TGTGCCAGCAGTACACAGGGGGTGAACACTGAAGCTTTCTTT	TRBD1	-	TRBV6-5	TRBJ1-1
CASSPWASGANVLTF	TGTGCCAGCAGCCCTTGGGCTAGCGGGGCCAACGTCCTGACTTTC	-	-	TRBV28	TRBJ2-6
CASSLDRASYNEQFF	TGTGCCAGCAGTTTGGACAGGGCTTCCTACAATGAGCAGTTCTTC	TRBD1	-	TRBV6-5	TRBJ2-1
CASSLRQDYGYTF	TGTGCCAGCAGTTTAAGACAGGACTATGGCTACACCTTC	-	-	TRBV28	TRBJ1-2
CASSLPAETSPYEQYF	TGTGCCAGCAGCTTACCCGCGGAGACTAGTCCCTACGAGCAGTACTTC	-	-	TRBV11-2	TRBJ2-7
CASSFDRFNEKLFF	TGTGCCAGCAGCTTCGACAGGTTTAATGAAAAACTGTTTTTT	-	-	TRBV28	TRBJ1-4
CASSVVDFNTGELFF	TGTGCCAGCAGCGTAGTGGACTTCAACACCGGGGAGCTGTTTTTT	-	once	TRBV9	TRBJ2-2
CATGGSGNTIYF	TGTGCCACCGGTGGCTCTGGAAACACCATATATTTT	-	-	TRBV19	TRBJ1-3
CASSSSDSGNTIYF	TGCGCCAGCAGCTCATCAGACTCTGGAAACACCATATATTTT	-	-	TRBV10-1	TRBJ1-3
CASSRTGPNYGYTF	TGTGCCAGCAGCCGGACAGGGCCTAACTATGGCTACACCTTC	TRBD1	-	TRBV28	TRBJ1-2
CASSSQGQGQRTQYF	TGTGCCAGCAGTTCCCAAGGACAGGGTCAGCGGACGCAGTATTTT	TRBD1	-	TRBV28	TRBJ2-3
CASSHQGASTEAFF	TGTGCCAGTAGCCATCAGGGGGCCTCCACTGAAGCTTTCTTT	TRBD1	-	TRBV19	TRBJ1-1
CASSLDRSTDTQYF	TGCGCCAGCAGCCTTGACAGGTCCACAGATACGCAGTATTTT	-	-	TRBV5-1	TRBJ2-3
CASRGQGSTGELFF	TGCGCCAGCAGGGGACAGGGGAGCACCGGGGAGCTGTTTTTT	TRBD1	-	TRBV4-1	TRBJ2-2
CAIRPRDTYGYTF	TGTGCCATCAGACCCCGGGACACCTATGGCTACACCTTC	-	-	TRBV6-5	TRBJ1-2
CAISAYVGTGIVSGRRGGELFF	TGTGCCATCAGTGCCTACGTAGGGACAGGGATTGTTAGCGGGAGGAGGGGCGGGGAGCTGTTTTTT	-	-	TRBV10-3	TRBJ2-2
CASSQGYYGYTF	TGTGCCAGCAGCCAGGGCTACTATGGCTACACCTTC	-	-	TRBV2	TRBJ1-2
CASSLGTSMNTEAFF	TGTGCCAGCAGCTTGGGGACATCTATGAACACTGAAGCTTTCTTT	-	-	TRBV7-6	TRBJ1-1
CASSLTVNTGELFF	TGTGCCAGCAGCTTAACAGTGAACACCGGGGAGCTGTTTTTT	-	-	TRBV7-2	TRBJ2-2
CSAPDRVEAFF	TGCAGTGCTCCGGACAGGGTTGAAGCTTTCTTT	TRBD1	-	TRBV20-1	TRBJ1-1
CASSYPGTAYEQYF	TGTGCCAGCAGTTACCCCGGGACAGCCTACGAGCAGTACTTC	TRBD1	-	TRBV28	TRBJ2-7
CASSQGSLANYGYTF	TGCGCCAGCAGCCAAGGATCCTTAGCTAACTATGGCTACACCTTC	-	-	TRBV4-3	TRBJ1-2
CASNPGQYSNQPQHF	TGTGCCAGCAATCCGGGACAATATAGCAATCAGCCCCAGCATTTT	-	-	TRBV6-5	TRBJ1-5
CASSFGQGVQTFF	TGTGCCAGCAGTTTTGGGCAGGGGGTTCAGACTTTCTTT	TRBD1	-	TRBV12-3/TRBV12-4	TRBJ1-1
CASSRSLGTNEQFF	TGTGCCAGCAGCCGTAGCCTAGGTACCAATGAGCAGTTCTTC	-	-	TRBV7-2	TRBJ2-1
CASSTLAGGVETQYF	TGTGCCAGCAGCACCTTAGCGGGGGGGGTCGAGACCCAGTACTTC	TRBD2	-	TRBV7-8	TRBJ2-5
CASSLQNEKLFF	TGTGCCAGCAGCTTACAGAATGAAAAACTGTTTTTT	-	-	TRBV11-2	TRBJ1-4
CASADNNQPQHF	TGTGCCAGTGCAGATAACAATCAGCCCCAGCATTTT	-	few	TRBV19	TRBJ1-5
CASSEAVGLAGGPNEQYF	TGTGCCAGCAGTGAAGCAGTGGGGCTAGCGGGAGGGCCAAACGAGCAGTACTTC	TRBD2	-	TRBV6-1	TRBJ2-7
CASSRQGMNTEAFF	TGCGCCAGCAGCAGACAGGGAATGAACACTGAAGCTTTCTTT	TRBD1	-	TRBV5-1	TRBJ1-1
CASSSIRGPRDYEQYF	TGTGCCAGCAGCTCCATCAGAGGTCCGAGAGACTACGAGCAGTACTTC	-	few	TRBV11-2	TRBJ2-7
CASSLSGVGDPSNQPQHF	TGTGCCAGCAGTTTATCGGGGGTTGGGGACCCTAGCAATCAGCCCCAGCATTTT	-	-	TRBV28	TRBJ1-5
CATSRDLSPQYEQYF	TGTGCCACCAGCAGAGATCTTAGCCCCCAGTACGAGCAGTACTTC	-	-	TRBV15	TRBJ2-7
CASRRSRSYNEQFF	TGTGCCAGTAGACGGAGCCGTTCCTACAATGAGCAGTTCTTC	-	-	TRBV19	TRBJ2-1
CASSIGPSGSLETQYF	TGTGCCAGTAGTATCGGACCTAGCGGGAGTCTGGAGACCCAGTACTTC	TRBD2	once	TRBV19	TRBJ2-5
CASSRGQTYNSPLHF	TGTGCCAGCAGTCGGGGACAGACCTATAATTCACCCCTCCACTTT	TRBD1	few	TRBV6-5	TRBJ1-6
CASTAPNTGELFF	TGTGCCAGCACGGCGCCGAACACCGGGGAGCTGTTTTTT	-	-	TRBV7-9	TRBJ2-2
CASSFSGRAIHEQYF	TGCGCCAGCAGCTTTAGCGGGAGGGCCATCCACGAGCAGTACTTC	TRBD2	-	TRBV5-1	TRBJ2-7
CASIGLAGGQYNEQFF	TGTGCCAGTATCGGGCTAGCGGGAGGGCAGTACAATGAGCAGTTCTTC	TRBD2	-	TRBV19	TRBJ2-1
CSASPGQGARNEQFF	TGCAGTGCTAGTCCCGGACAGGGGGCTAGGAATGAGCAGTTCTTC	TRBD1	-	TRBV20-1	TRBJ2-1
CASSMTGGNTGELFF	TGTGCCAGTAGTATGACAGGGGGGAACACCGGGGAGCTGTTTTTT	TRBD1	-	TRBV19	TRBJ2-2
CSVDGGGRSPGQFF	TGCAGCGTTGATGGCGGCGGGAGGTCTCCCGGGCAGTTCTTC	TRBD2	-	TRBV29-1	TRBJ2-1
CASSQVLPGAYEQCF	TGCGCCAGCAGCCAAGTACTGCCCGGAGCCTACGAGCAGTGCTTC	-	-	TRBV4-1	TRBJ2-7
CSASQGAPYEQYF	TGCAGTGCTAGTCAGGGGGCCCCCTACGAGCAGTACTTC	TRBD1	few	TRBV20-1	TRBJ2-7
CASSLVQGSEQYF	TGTGCCAGCAGTTTAGTACAGGGCAGTGAGCAGTACTTC	-	-	TRBV28	TRBJ2-7
CAWVSGLAGATEQFF	TGTGCCTGGGTAAGCGGACTAGCGGGAGCCACTGAGCAGTTCTTC	TRBD2	-	TRBV30	TRBJ2-1
CASSQGTGVNEKLFF	TGCGCCAGCAGCCAAGGGACAGGGGTTAATGAAAAACTGTTTTTT	TRBD1	-	TRBV4-3	TRBJ1-4